The source of this T cell receptor beta chain is a study of T-cell reconstitution after alpha-beta-depleted transplantation in children (dated by TCRdb to about 2016). In terms of the full investigation: Using TCR repertoire profiling, the study quantitatively followed how T-cell immune reconstitution unfolded in children after TCRalphabeta/CD19-depleted allogeneic hematopoietic cell transplantation.

Libraries came from PCR. Data came from an Illumina HiSeq 2500. To normalize quantification of the TCRbeta repertoire, the TCR libraries were built with molecular barcoding that relied on unique molecular identifiers. TCRdb ran its own pipeline on the public reads, namely fastp trimming at Q25 and MiXCR clone calling, and kept in-frame beta chains. Rows with one shared CDR3 protein collapse into an entry with the most common genes and DNA. Present in this sample are around 140,000 distinct CDR3 sequences, 8.8% of which were seen just once. Clones ranked in the top ten supply approximately 18% of the sample. This clonotype was counted many times. The antigen it recognizes is unknown. Base qualities are not provided; no much larger clone lies one nucleotide away. Points the paper makes about the study in general: Apparently early alphabetaT-cell count recovery about two months after transplant reportedly relied on only several hundred rapidly expanded clones derived from non-depleted graft cells. Over subsequent months, a decline in hyperexpanded clone frequencies was noted, and after one year, T-cell counts and TCRbeta diversity were mostly ascribed to newly produced T cells. In some patients, the high TCRbeta diversity seen at day 60 was put down to recipient T cells and intrathymic progenitors that had survived conditioning.

Sample treatment or condition, as interpreted from the label and publication: allogeneic hematopoietic cell transplantation with graft depleted of TCRalphabeta T cells and CD19 B cells. The children who served as transplant recipients had been given grafts of TCRalphabeta/CD19-depleted allogeneic hematopoietic cells. This receptor was taken from a female patient between 2 and 15 years old who had a stem cell transplant for congenital amegakaryocytic thrombocytopenia, so the T cells may come from the graft donor. This sample comprised PBMCs, mostly from graft donor cells, obtained 180 days after TCRalphabeta/CD19-depleted stem cell transplant.

The encoded CDR3 is CASSEKGVTGELFF. The sequence in DNA is TGTGCCAGCAGTGAAAAGGGGGTCACCGGGGAGCTGTTTTTT. The chain is made from TRBV2 and TRBJ2-2; a weak D assignment points to TRBD1 (6 bases agree). Measured from the cysteine to the phenylalanine, the CDR3 is 14 residues long. Left in the record is the CDR3 DNA by itself, 42 bases read in frame from the first base. The germline V gene yields SNHLY for CDR1 and FYNNEI for CDR2. V was cut back by 2 bases and J by 4 bases, leaving a gap of 8 bases between them.